This T cell receptor beta chain derives from a study of T cells in Graves' hyperthyroidism and ophthalmopathy. Trimming took off 0 bases at V and 8 bases at J, with 16 bases between the two ends. Germline values: CDR1 SGHTA, CDR2 FQGNSA. The CDR3 has 15 residues. The source material, RNA transcripts, was used to amplify TCR beta CDR3 regions. In the first-round RT-PCR of the TCR CDR3, the HTBI primer set was used. Each CDR3 protein is one row after TCRdb ran MiXCR on the multiplex PCR reads. The repertoire holds hundreds of thousands of distinct CDR3 sequences, about 15% seen once, with roughly 4.3% in the top ten.

Sample: blood. This chain connects TRBV7-2 to TRBJ1-1; no clear D. The origin of this receptor is a woman in her thirties or forties with Graves' ophthalmopathy. Written as DNA, the CDR3 is TGTGCCAGCAGCTTAGCGCCCAGGTCTAGGGAAGAAGCTTTCTTT. It codes for CASSLAPRSREEAFF.